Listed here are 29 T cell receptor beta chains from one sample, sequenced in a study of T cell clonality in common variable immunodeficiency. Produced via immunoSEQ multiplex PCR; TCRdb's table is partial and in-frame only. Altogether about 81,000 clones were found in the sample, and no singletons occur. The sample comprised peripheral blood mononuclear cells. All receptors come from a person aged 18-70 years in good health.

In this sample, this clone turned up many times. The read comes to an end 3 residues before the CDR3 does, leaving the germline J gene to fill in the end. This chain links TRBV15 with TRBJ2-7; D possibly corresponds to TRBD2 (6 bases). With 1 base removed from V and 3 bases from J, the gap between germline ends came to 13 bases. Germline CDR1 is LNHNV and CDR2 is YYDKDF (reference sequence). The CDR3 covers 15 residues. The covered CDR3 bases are TGTGCCACCAGCAGAGCGGGGGATTTGCTCTACGAG. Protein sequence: CATSRAGDLLYE. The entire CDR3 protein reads CATSRAGDLLYEQYF.

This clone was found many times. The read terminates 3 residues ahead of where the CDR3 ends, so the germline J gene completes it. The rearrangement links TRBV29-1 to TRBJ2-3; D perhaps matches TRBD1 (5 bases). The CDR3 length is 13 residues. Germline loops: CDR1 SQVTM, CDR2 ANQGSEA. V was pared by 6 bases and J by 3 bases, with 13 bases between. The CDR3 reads CSVSRVLTDTQYF. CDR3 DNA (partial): TGCAGCGTGTCCAGGGTTCTAACAGATACG.

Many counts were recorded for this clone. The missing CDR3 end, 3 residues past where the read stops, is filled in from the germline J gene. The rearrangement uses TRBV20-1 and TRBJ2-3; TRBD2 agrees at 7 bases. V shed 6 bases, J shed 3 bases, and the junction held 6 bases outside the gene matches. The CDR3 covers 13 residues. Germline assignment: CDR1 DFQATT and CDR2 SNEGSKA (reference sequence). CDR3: CSAGPSGTDTQYF. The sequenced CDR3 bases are TGCAGTGCCGGACCTAGCGGTACAGATACG.

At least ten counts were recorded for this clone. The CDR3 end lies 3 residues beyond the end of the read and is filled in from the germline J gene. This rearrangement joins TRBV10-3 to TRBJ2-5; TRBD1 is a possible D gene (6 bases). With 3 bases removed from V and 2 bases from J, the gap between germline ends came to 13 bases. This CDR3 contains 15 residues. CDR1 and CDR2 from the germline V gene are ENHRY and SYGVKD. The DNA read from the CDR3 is TGTGCCATCAGTGACACTAACAGGGTTCAAGAGACC. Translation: CAISDTNRVQET. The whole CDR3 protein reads CAISDTNRVQETQYF.

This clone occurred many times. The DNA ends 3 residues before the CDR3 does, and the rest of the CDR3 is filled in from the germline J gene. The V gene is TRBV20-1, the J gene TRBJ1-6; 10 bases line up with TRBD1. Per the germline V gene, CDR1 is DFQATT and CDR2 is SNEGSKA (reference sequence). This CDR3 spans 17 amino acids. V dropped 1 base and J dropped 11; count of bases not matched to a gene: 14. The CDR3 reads CSARVWGQGRLGPPLHF. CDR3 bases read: TGCAGTGCTAGAGTTTGGGGACAGGGGAGACTTGGACCACCC.

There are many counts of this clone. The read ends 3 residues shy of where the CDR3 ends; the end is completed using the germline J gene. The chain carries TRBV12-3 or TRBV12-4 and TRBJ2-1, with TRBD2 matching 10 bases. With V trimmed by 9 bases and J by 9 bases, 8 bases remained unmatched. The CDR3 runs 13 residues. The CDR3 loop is CASDLAGVGEQFF. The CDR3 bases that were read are TGTGCCAGTGACCTAGCGGGAGTGGGTGAG.

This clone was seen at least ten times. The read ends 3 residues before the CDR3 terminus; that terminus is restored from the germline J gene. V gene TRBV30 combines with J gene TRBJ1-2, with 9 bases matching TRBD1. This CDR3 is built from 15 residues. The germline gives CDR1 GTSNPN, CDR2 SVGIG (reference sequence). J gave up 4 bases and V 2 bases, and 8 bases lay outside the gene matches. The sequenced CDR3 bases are TGTGCCTGGAGTCCTACAGGGGGCTGGAGCTATGGC. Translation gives CAWSPTGGWSYG. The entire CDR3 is CAWSPTGGWSYGYTF. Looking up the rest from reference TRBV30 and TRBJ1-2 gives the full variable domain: SQTIHQWPATLVQPVGSPLSLECTVEGTSNPNLYWYRQAAGRGLQLLFYSVGIGQISSEVPQNLSASRPQDRQFILSSKKLLLSDSGFYLCAWSPTGGWSYGYTFGSGTRLTVV.

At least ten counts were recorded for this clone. The CDR3: CASRDTGQGYEQYF. CDR3 DNA, as far as it was read: TGTGCCAGCAGAGACACGGGACAGGGCTACGAG. The chain combines TRBV13 with TRBJ2-7, with 9 bases identical to TRBD1. Read coverage stops 3 residues before the CDR3 terminus; the germline J gene supplies the remainder. V lost 6 bases to trimming and J lost 3 bases; unmatched junction nucleotides: 6. Germline V gives CDR1 PRHDT, CDR2 FYEKMQ (reference sequence). The CDR3 is 14 residues long.

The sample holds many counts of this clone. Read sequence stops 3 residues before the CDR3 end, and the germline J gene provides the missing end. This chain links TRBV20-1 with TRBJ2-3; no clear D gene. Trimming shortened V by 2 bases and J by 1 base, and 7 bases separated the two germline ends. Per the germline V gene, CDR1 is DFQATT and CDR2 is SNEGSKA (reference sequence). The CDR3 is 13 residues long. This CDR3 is CSARLSGTDTQYF. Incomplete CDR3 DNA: TGCAGTGCTAGACTATCGGGCACAGATACG.

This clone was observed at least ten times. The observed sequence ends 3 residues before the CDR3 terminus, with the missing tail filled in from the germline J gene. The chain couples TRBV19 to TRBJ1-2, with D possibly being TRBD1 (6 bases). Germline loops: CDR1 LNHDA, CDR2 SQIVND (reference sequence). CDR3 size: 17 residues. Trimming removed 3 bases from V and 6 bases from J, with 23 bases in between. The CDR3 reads CASSIFGKGYRANGYTF. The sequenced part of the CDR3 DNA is TGTGCCAGTAGTATTTTCGGGAAGGGATACAGGGCAAATGGC.

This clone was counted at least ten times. The CDR3 protein is CSVSTGLDTSDEKLFF. The CDR3 DNA, read in part, is TGCAGCGTTTCGACAGGGCTTGACACGAGTGATGAAAAA. The V and J genes are TRBV29-1 and TRBJ1-4, with 7 bases lining up with TRBD1. The read terminates 3 residues before the CDR3 end, so the remaining end is supplied by the germline J gene. J gave up 6 bases and V 5 bases, and 15 bases lay outside the gene matches. Germline V gene sequence: CDR1 SQVTM, CDR2 ANQGSEA. The CDR3 is 16 amino acids.

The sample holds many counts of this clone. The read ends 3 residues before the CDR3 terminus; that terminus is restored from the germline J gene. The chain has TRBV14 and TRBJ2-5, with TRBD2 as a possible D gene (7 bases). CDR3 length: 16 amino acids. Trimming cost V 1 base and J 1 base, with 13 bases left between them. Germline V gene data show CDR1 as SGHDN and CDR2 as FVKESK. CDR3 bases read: TGTGCCAGCAGCCAAGGGATAGGGGGGGGCCAAGAGACC. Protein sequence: CASSQGIGGGQET. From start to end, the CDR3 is CASSQGIGGGQETQYF.

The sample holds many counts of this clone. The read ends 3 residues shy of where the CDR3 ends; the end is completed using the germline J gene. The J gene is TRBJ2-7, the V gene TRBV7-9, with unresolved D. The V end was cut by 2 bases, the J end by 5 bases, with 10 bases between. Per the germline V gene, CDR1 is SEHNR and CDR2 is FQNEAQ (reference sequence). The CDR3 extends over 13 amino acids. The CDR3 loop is CASSLSKTHEQYF. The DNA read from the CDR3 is TGTGCCAGCAGCTTATCCAAAACTCACGAG.

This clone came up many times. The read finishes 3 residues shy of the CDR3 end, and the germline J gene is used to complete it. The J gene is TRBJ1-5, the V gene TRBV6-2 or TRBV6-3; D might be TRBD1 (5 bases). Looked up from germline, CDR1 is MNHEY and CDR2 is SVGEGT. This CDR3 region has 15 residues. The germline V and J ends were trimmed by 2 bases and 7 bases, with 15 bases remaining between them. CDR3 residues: CASSYTGGRRQPQHF. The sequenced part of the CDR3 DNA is TGTGCCAGCAGTTACACCGGGGGGAGGAGGCAGCCC.

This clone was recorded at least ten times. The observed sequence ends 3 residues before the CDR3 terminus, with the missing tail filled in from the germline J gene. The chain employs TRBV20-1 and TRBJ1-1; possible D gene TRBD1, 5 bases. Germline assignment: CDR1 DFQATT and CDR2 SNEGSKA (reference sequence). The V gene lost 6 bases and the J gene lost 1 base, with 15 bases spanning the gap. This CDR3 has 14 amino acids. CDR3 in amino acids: CSATSAGSNTEAFF. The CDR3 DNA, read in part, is TGCAGTGCCACAAGCGCAGGGTCGAACACTGAA.

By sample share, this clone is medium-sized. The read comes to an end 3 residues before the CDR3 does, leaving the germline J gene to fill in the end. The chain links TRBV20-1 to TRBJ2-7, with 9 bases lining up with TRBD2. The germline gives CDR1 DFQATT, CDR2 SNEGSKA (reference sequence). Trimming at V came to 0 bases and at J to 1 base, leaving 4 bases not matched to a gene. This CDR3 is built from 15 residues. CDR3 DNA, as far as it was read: TGCAGTGCTAGAGATCTAGCGGGAAGATCCTACGAG. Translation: CSARDLAGRSYE. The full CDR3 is CSARDLAGRSYEQYF.

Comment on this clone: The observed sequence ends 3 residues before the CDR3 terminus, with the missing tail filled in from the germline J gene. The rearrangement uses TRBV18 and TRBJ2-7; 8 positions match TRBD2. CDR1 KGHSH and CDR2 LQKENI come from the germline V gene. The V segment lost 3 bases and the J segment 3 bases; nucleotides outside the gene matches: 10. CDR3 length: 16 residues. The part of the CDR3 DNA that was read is TGTGCCAGCTCACCTGCCCGGGGGGGCGGAAACTACGAG. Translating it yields CASSPARGGGNYE. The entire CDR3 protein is CASSPARGGGNYEQYF.

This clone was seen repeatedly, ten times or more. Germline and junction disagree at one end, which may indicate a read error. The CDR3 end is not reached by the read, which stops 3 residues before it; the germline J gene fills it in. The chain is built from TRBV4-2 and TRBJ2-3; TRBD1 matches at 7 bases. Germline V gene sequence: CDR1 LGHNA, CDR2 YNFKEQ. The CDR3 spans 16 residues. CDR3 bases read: TGCGCCAGCAGCAAAAATACAGGGGTTAGGGCAGATACG. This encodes CASSKNTGVRADT. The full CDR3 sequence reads CASSKNTGVRADTQYF.

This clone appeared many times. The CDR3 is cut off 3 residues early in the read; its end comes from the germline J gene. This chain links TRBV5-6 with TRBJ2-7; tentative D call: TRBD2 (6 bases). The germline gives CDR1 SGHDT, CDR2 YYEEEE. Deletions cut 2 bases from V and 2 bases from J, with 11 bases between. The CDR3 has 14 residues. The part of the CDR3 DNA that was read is TGTGCCAGCAGCTTTATAGCGGCCGCCTACGAG. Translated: CASSFIAAAYE. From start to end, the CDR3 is CASSFIAAAYEQYF.

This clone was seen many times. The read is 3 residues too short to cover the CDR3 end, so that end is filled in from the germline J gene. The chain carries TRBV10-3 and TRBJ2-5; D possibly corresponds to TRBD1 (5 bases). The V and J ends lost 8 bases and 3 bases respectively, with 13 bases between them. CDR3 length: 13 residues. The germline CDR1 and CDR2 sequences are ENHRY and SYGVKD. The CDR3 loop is CAIRRQGEETQYF. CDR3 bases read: TGTGCCATCCGTCGTCAGGGTGAAGAGACC.

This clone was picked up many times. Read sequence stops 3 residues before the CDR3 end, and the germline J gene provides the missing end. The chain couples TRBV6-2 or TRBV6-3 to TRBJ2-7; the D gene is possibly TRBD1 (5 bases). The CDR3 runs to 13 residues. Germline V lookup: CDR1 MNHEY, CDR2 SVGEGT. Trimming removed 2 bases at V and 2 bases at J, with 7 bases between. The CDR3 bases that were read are TGTGCCAGCAGTTACGGGGCAGCCTACGAG. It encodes CASSYGAAYE. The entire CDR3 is CASSYGAAYEQYF.

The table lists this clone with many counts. The part of the CDR3 DNA that was read is TGTGCCAGCAGCCCGGGGGGGGCAGGGGAAAAA. Its protein is CASSPGGAGEK. The full CDR3 reads CASSPGGAGEKLFF. The chain has TRBV2 and TRBJ1-4; D is perhaps TRBD1 (6 bases). With the read ending 3 residues before the CDR3 end, the germline J gene is used to fill in that end. Germline CDR1 and CDR2: SNHLY and FYNNEI. The CDR3 spans 14 residues. Trimming pared 6 bases from V and 8 bases from J, leaving 16 bases between.

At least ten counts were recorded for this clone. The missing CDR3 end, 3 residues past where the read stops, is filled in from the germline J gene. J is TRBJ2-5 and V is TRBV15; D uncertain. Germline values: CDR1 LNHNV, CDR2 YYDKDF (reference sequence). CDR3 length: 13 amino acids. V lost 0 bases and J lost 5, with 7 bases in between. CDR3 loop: CATSRDPGETQYF. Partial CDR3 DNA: TGTGCCACCAGCAGAGATCCCGGGGAGACC.

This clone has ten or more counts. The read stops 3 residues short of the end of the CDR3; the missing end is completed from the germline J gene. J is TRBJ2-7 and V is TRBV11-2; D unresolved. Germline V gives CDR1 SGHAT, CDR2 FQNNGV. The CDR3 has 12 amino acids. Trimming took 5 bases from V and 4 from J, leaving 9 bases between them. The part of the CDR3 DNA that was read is TGTGCCAGCAGCCTACGACAATACGAG. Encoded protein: CASSLRQYE. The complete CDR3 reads CASSLRQYEQYF.

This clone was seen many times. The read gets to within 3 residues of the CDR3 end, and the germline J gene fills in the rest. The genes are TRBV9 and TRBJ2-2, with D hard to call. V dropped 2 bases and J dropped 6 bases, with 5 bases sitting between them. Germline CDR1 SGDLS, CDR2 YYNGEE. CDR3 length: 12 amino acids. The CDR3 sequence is CASSVRSGELFF. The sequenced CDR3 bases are TGTGCCAGCAGCGTCCGTTCCGGGGAG.

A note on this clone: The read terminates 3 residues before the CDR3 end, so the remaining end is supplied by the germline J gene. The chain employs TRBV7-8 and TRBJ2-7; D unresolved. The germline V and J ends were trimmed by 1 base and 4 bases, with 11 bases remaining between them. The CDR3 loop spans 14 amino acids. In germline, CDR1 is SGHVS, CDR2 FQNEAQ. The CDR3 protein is CASSLGGFGYEQYF. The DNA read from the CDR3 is TGTGCCAGCAGCTTAGGTGGGTTCGGGTACGAG.

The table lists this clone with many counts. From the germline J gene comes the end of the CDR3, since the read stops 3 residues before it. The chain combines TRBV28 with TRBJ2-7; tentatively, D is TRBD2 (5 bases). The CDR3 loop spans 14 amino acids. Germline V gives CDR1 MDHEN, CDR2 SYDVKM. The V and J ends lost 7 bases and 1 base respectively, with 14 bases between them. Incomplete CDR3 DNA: TGTGCCAGCACTCGGTGGACTGCATCCTACGAG. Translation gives CASTRWTASYE. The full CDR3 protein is CASTRWTASYEQYF.

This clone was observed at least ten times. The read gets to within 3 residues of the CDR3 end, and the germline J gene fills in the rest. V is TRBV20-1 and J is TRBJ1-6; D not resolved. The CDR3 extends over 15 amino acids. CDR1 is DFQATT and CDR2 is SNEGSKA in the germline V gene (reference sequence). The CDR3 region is CSLKKRTGNNSPLHF. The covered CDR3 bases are TGCAGCCTAAAGAAAAGGACGGGGAATAATTCACCC.

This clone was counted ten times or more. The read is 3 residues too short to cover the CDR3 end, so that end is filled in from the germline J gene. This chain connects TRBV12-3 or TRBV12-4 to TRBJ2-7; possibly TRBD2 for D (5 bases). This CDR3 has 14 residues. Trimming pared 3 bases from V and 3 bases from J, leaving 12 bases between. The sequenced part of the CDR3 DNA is TGTGCCAGCAGTTTTTCGAGCGGCAACTACGAG. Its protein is CASSFSSGNYE. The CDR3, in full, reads CASSFSSGNYEQYF.